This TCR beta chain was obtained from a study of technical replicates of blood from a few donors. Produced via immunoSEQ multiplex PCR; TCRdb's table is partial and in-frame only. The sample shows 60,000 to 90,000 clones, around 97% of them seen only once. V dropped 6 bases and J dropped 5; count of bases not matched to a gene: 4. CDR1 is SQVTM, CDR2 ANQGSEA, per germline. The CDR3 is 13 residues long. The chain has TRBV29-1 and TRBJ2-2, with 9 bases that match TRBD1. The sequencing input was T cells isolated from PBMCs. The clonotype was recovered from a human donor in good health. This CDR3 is CSVAGQGTGELFF. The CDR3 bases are TGCAGCGTCGCCGGACAGGGGACCGGGGAGCTGTTTTTT.